The 6 T cell receptor beta chains in this list originate from one sample, sequenced in a study of shared clonotypes between healthy human individuals. Sequencing was performed with immunoSEQ multiplex PCR; in TCRdb, only in-frame clones are kept and a portion is missing. The sample lists about 2.1 million clones, just over 90% occurring once. The naive CD8 subset, CD45RO-negative cells positively selected for CCR7, excluded terminally differentiated effector memory CD45RA+ cells. Sample: naive CD8+ T cells from PBMCs. The receptors here all came from a man younger than 30 in good health. Some clones in this sample may be carry-over from other donors' samples.

This clone was seen only once. The genes are TRBV4-3 and TRBJ1-2, with no clear D. The V end lost 0 bases, the J end lost 2 bases, and 10 bases lay between the germline ends. Per germline, CDR1 LGHNA and CDR2 YSLEER. This CDR3 comprises 15 residues. In DNA, the CDR3 is TGCGCCAGCAGCCAAGACACCCGGACGAACTATGGCTACACCTTC. Translated: CASSQDTRTNYGYTF.

The rearrangement links TRBV6-1 to TRBJ2-1; 7 bases align to TRBD1. The V gene end was trimmed by 3 bases and the J gene end by 5 bases; junction bases not matched to a gene: 13. From germline, CDR1 is MNHNS and CDR2 SASEGT. This CDR3 comprises 17 residues. In DNA, the CDR3 is TGTGCCAGCAGTGACCAACAGGGGCCTAAACCTAACAATGAGCAGTTCTTC. Its protein product is CASSDQQGPKPNNEQFF.

This chain joins TRBV4-1 and TRBJ2-1, with TRBD1 as a possible D gene (5 bases). Trimming cost V 2 bases and J 2 bases, with 16 bases left between them. The CDR3 contains 17 residues. CDR1 and CDR2 from the germline V gene are MGHRA and YSYEKL. The CDR3 reads CASSQPLQDRAYNEQFF. CDR3 nucleotides: TGCGCCAGCAGCCAACCACTTCAAGACAGAGCCTACAATGAGCAGTTCTTC.

This clone appeared a single time. The chain carries TRBV5-6 and TRBJ2-3; 8 positions match TRBD1. This CDR3 is 16 amino acids long. V gave up 4 bases and J gave up 1 base; unmatched junction bases: 8. Germline CDR1 SGHDT, CDR2 YYEEEE. CDR3 sequence: CASSPEAGGGTDTQYF. CDR3 sequence (DNA): TGTGCCAGCAGCCCGGAGGCAGGGGGCGGCACAGATACGCAGTATTTT.

The chain combines TRBV28 with TRBJ2-2; D remains ambiguous. Germline CDR1 MDHEN, CDR2 SYDVKM. The CDR3 is made up of 14 amino acids. The V and J ends lost 4 bases and 7 bases respectively, with 13 bases between them. Here the CDR3 reads CASSSRLAVGELFF. The DNA for the CDR3 is TGTGCCAGCAGTTCCCGACTGGCGGTCGGGGAGCTGTTTTTT. The full variable domain, with the rest looked up from reference TRBV28 and TRBJ2-2, is DVKVTQSSRYLVKRTGEKVFLECVQDMDHENMFWYRQDPGLGLRLIYFSYDVKMKEKGDIPEGYSVSREKKERFSLILESASTNQTSMYLCASSSRLAVGELFFGEGSRLTVL.

V is TRBV9 and J is TRBJ2-7; 8 bases are shared with TRBD1. The CDR3 covers 22 residues. V shed 3 bases, J shed 1 base, and the junction held 27 bases outside the gene matches. From germline, CDR1 is SGDLS and CDR2 YYNGEE. The CDR3 nucleotides read TGTGCCAGCAGCGGAGACCTCAGACAGGGGTACGTTTGGTCCCCCTTTTCCTACGAGCAGTACTTC. Its protein product is CASSGDLRQGYVWSPFSYEQYF.